The 26 T cell receptor beta chains in this list originate from one sample, sequenced in a study of cytomegalovirus exposure and HLA in healthy donors. The primer mix had 60 Vbeta and 13 Jbeta primers. TCRdb's table, derived via immunoSEQ multiplex PCR, lists solely in-frame clones and lacks some. This sample has 120,000 or so clones, with more than 70% found just once. Sequenced sample: PBMCs. The receptors were sampled from a woman between 50 and 59 years old in good health and CMV-seropositive.

The J gene is TRBJ2-3, the V gene TRBV30; 7 bases are shared with TRBD2. With V trimmed by 0 bases and J by 1 base, 4 bases remained unmatched. CDR1 is GTSNPN and CDR2 is SVGIG in the germline V gene (reference sequence). This CDR3 region has 15 residues. This CDR3 is CAWSVPGGGTDTQYF. The CDR3 coding sequence is TGTGCCTGGAGTGTACCGGGGGGAGGCACAGATACGCAGTATTTT. Based on the CDR3 plus reference TRBV30 and TRBJ2-3, the full variable domain is SQTIHQWPATLVQPVGSPLSLECTVEGTSNPNLYWYRQAAGRGLQLLFYSVGIGQISSEVPQNLSASRPQDRQFILSSKKLLLSDSGFYLCAWSVPGGGTDTQYFGPGTRLTVL.

The rearrangement joins TRBV30 to TRBJ1-1, with 7 bases matching TRBD1. V gave up 0 bases and J gave up 11 bases; unmatched junction bases: 24. CDR1 is GTSNPN and CDR2 is SVGIG in the germline V gene (reference sequence). The CDR3 sequence is 18 residues long. CDR3 coding DNA: TGTGCCTGGAGTGTTAATACCGGGACAGTGGACCTCCATTCTGCGGCTTTCTTT. As protein: CAWSVNTGTVDLHSAAFF.

The chain has TRBV2 and TRBJ2-1, with 8 bases identical to TRBD2. Losses at the gene ends were 0 bases for V and 0 bases for J; bases not matched to a gene: 7. Germline loops: CDR1 SNHLY, CDR2 FYNNEI. The CDR3 totals 18 residues. The CDR3 region is CASSEAGRGGFSYNEQFF. CDR3 bases: TGTGCCAGCAGTGAAGCGGGCCGGGGGGGCTTCTCCTACAATGAGCAGTTCTTC.

This clone has only one observation. V gene TRBV29-1 combines with J gene TRBJ2-3, with TRBD2 matching 7 bases. V lost 0 bases to trimming and J lost 2 bases; unmatched junction nucleotides: 8. There are 16 residues in the CDR3. The V gene's germline CDR1 is SQVTM and CDR2 ANQGSEA. The CDR3 nucleotides read TGCAGCGTTGAAGATCTCGGGGGGACTCCCACAGATACGCAGTATTTT. Translated: CSVEDLGGTPTDTQYF.

This clone has only a few counts. The chain couples TRBV19 to TRBJ2-2; the match to TRBD2 covers 7 bases. The germline V gene has CDR1 LNHDA and CDR2 SQIVND (reference sequence). V lost 5 bases and J lost 6; bases outside the gene matches: 18. The CDR3 length is 18 residues. The CDR3 loop is CASSVHTSAVWVAGELFF. The CDR3 nucleotides are TGTGCCAGTAGTGTACATACTAGCGCTGTCTGGGTGGCCGGGGAGCTGTTTTTT.

The chain employs TRBV5-1 and TRBJ2-2; 10 nucleotides align to TRBD1. CDR3 length: 16 residues. CDR1 and CDR2 from the germline V gene are SGHRS and YFSETQ. The J segment lost 6 bases and the V segment lost 1 base, leaving 6 bases of the junction unmatched. The CDR3 nucleotides read TGCGCCAGCAGCTTGATGACAGGGGGCGGGTCCGGGGAGCTGTTTTTT. Its protein product is CASSLMTGGGSGELFF.

The chain links TRBV2 to TRBJ1-1; tentatively, D is TRBD1 (6 bases). The CDR3 contains 17 residues. Germline V lookup: CDR1 SNHLY, CDR2 FYNNEI. V shed 0 bases and J shed 1 base, with 15 bases lying between them. The CDR3 here is CASSEALPLQGNTEAFF. The CDR3 region has the DNA TGTGCCAGCAGTGAAGCGCTTCCGCTACAGGGGAACACTGAAGCTTTCTTT. Full variable domain (outside the CDR3, taken from reference TRBV2 and TRBJ1-1): EPEVTQTPSHQVTQMGQEVILRCVPISNHLYFYWYRQILGQKVEFLVSFYNNEISEKSEIFDDQFSVERPDGSNFTLKIRSTKLEDSAMYFCASSEALPLQGNTEAFFGQGTRLTVV.

The genes are TRBV5-4 and TRBJ1-4, with TRBD1 matching 10 bases. V lost 2 bases to trimming and J lost 6 bases; unmatched junction nucleotides: 1. The CDR3 has 14 residues. Germline-derived CDR1 and CDR2 are SGHNT and YYREEE (reference sequence). The CDR3 sequence: CASSFGTGDEKLFF. The CDR3 coding sequence is TGTGCCAGCAGCTTCGGGACAGGGGATGAAAAACTGTTTTTT.

The J gene is TRBJ2-5, the V gene TRBV7-2; 8 nucleotides align to TRBD2. Germline assignment: CDR1 SGHTA and CDR2 FQGNSA. The length of the CDR3 is 16 residues. V dropped 4 bases and J dropped 9; count of bases not matched to a gene: 16. The CDR3 DNA sequence: TGTGCCAGCAGCTCCTCGAGCGGGAGCGGAAGGTTGGCCCAGTACTTC. The encoded protein is CASSSSSGSGRLAQYF. Based on the CDR3 plus reference TRBV7-2 and TRBJ2-5, the full variable domain is GAGVSQSPSNKVTEKGKDVELRCDPISGHTALYWYRQSLGQGLEFLIYFQGNSAPDKSGLPSDRFSAERTGGSVSTLTIQRTQQEDSAVYLCASSSSSGSGRLAQYFGPGTRLLVL.

This clone was counted once. The chain employs TRBV5-1 and TRBJ2-1; 7 bases are shared with TRBD1. V dropped 1 base and J dropped 7; count of bases not matched to a gene: 14. This CDR3 contains 17 residues. Germline V lookup: CDR1 SGHRS, CDR2 YFSETQ. The CDR3, as DNA: TGCGCCAGCAGCTTGTTGAATAACAGGGGCTCAGGTAATGAGCAGTTCTTC. It encodes CASSLLNNRGSGNEQFF.

The gene calls are TRBV10-3 and TRBJ1-5; 9 bases line up with TRBD1. CDR3 length: 14 amino acids. Germline values: CDR1 ENHRY, CDR2 SYGVKD. Germline trimming cut 2 bases from V and 6 bases from J; bases unmatched to any gene: 2. The CDR3 sequence is CAISEGTGSQPQHF. CDR3 DNA sequence: TGTGCCATCAGTGAGGGGACAGGGAGTCAGCCCCAGCATTTT.

CDR3 bases: TGTGCCAGCAGCAGGTCCTGGACAGTTCCCTACGAGCAGTACTTC. As protein: CASSRSWTVPYEQYF. The genes are TRBV9 and TRBJ2-7; a possible D gene is TRBD1 (6 bases). The CDR3 consists of 15 residues. The germline gives CDR1 SGDLS, CDR2 YYNGEE. Trimming removed 4 bases at V and 2 bases at J, with 16 bases between.

The V call is TRBV5-1, the J call TRBJ2-5; a weak D match, TRBD2 (6 bases). This CDR3 is 16 amino acids long. Germline CDR1 SGHRS, CDR2 YFSETQ. The germline V and J ends were trimmed by 0 bases and 1 base, with 13 bases remaining between them. CDR3 protein: CASSLAGGASQETQYF. CDR3 bases: TGCGCCAGCAGCTTGGCCGGAGGGGCCTCCCAAGAGACCCAGTACTTC.

This chain uses TRBV7-2 with TRBJ1-1; D perhaps matches TRBD1 (5 bases). The V gene lost 1 base and the J gene lost 8 bases, with 14 bases spanning the gap. This CDR3 has 14 amino acids. The germline gives CDR1 SGHTA, CDR2 FQGNSA. The CDR3: CASSLGSAGPEAFF. The CDR3 nucleotides are TGTGCCAGCAGCTTAGGGTCGGCAGGGCCAGAAGCTTTCTTT.

The V and J genes are TRBV4-1 and TRBJ2-1, with D maybe TRBD1 (5 bases). CDR1 is MGHRA and CDR2 is YSYEKL in the germline V gene. The CDR3 covers 14 residues. Trimming took 3 bases from V and 5 from J, leaving 11 bases between them. This chain's CDR3 is CASSQQGVHNEQFF. Written as DNA, the CDR3 is TGCGCCAGCAGCCAGCAAGGGGTCCACAATGAGCAGTTCTTC.

V usage is TRBV18 and J usage is TRBJ2-7, with 9 bases lining up with TRBD2. Germline assignment: CDR1 KGHSH and CDR2 LQKENI. The junction had 2 bases not matched to a gene; V was cut back by 6 bases and J by 5 bases. This CDR3 is built from 12 residues. The CDR3 bases are TGTGCCAGCTCCCCTAGCGGGAACGAGCAGTACTTC. It is translated as CASSPSGNEQYF.

V gene TRBV2 combines with J gene TRBJ1-2; 7 bases fit TRBD1. CDR3 length equals 14 residues. Germline V CDR1 and CDR2: SNHLY, FYNNEI. J gave up 1 base and V 6 bases, and 5 bases lay outside the gene matches. The CDR3 DNA follows: TGTGCCAGCAGCCCCGGACAGGTTAACTATGGCTACACCTTC. Its protein product is CASSPGQVNYGYTF.

The genes are TRBV7-3 and TRBJ2-2, with 8 bases fitting TRBD2. The V segment lost 4 bases and the J segment 5 bases; nucleotides outside the gene matches: 3. CDR3 length: 14 amino acids. Germline CDR1 reads SGHTA; CDR2 reads FQGTGA. CDR3 loop: CASSWTSSTGELFF. CDR3 nucleotides: TGTGCCAGCAGCTGGACTAGCTCTACCGGGGAGCTGTTTTTT.

The rearrangement links TRBV19 to TRBJ2-7; D may be TRBD2 (5 bases). The V gene lost 8 bases and the J gene lost 3 bases, with 11 bases spanning the gap. The CDR3 has 12 amino acids. CDR1 and CDR2 from the germline V gene are LNHDA and SQIVND (reference sequence). Written as DNA, the CDR3 is TGTGCCAGTGAGGGAAGAAACTACGAGCAGTACTTC. Its protein is CASEGRNYEQYF.

The chain couples TRBV4-1 to TRBJ2-5; D is perhaps TRBD2 (6 bases). The CDR3 extends over 16 amino acids. Germline V gene lookup returns CDR1 MGHRA and CDR2 YSYEKL. The V end was cut by 4 bases, the J end by 1 base, with 16 bases between. The CDR3 protein is CASSLVPDYPQETQYF. CDR3 in DNA: TGCGCCAGCAGCCTAGTCCCGGACTACCCCCAAGAGACCCAGTACTTC.

CDR3 DNA: TGCGCCAGCAGCACAATGGGACTTAACACCGGGGAGCTGTTTTTT. Residues: CASSTMGLNTGELFF. The V and J genes are TRBV5-1 and TRBJ2-2; D may be TRBD2 (6 bases). Germline V CDR1 and CDR2: SGHRS, YFSETQ. The CDR3 runs to 15 residues. V shed 4 bases and J shed 2 bases, with 12 bases lying between them.

The chain carries TRBV4-3 and TRBJ2-3; weak D call: TRBD2 (6 bases). V gave up 6 bases and J gave up 1 base, with 14 bases separating them. Germline V gene lookup returns CDR1 LGHNA and CDR2 YSLEER. CDR3 length: 15 amino acids. The CDR3: CASSYGSRGTDTQYF. In nucleotides, the CDR3 is TGCGCCAGCAGTTACGGGAGCAGGGGCACAGATACGCAGTATTTT.

The genes are TRBV6-5 and TRBJ2-2, with 9 bases identical to TRBD2. The CDR3 length is 16 residues. V shed 4 bases, J shed 6 bases, and the junction held 9 bases outside the gene matches. Germline V gives CDR1 MNHEY, CDR2 SVGAGI. CDR3 in DNA: TGTGCCAGCAGTTTTATGAGCGGGGGGTTCTCCGGGGAGCTGTTTTTT. As protein: CASSFMSGGFSGELFF.

With respect to this clone: This specimen includes other DNA sequences encoding the same CDR3. The chain recombines TRBV2 with TRBJ1-5, with 10 bases fitting TRBD1. This CDR3 region has 13 residues. CDR1 SNHLY and CDR2 FYNNEI come from the germline V gene. Trimming cost V 6 bases and J 5 bases; bases outside gene matches: 1. CDR3 residues: CASRGTGDQPQHF. CDR3 nucleotides: TGTGCCAGCAGAGGGACAGGGGATCAGCCCCAGCATTTT. The full variable domain, its missing parts supplied by reference TRBV2 and TRBJ1-5, is EPEVTQTPSHQVTQMGQEVILRCVPISNHLYFYWYRQILGQKVEFLVSFYNNEISEKSEIFDDQFSVERPDGSNFTLKIRSTKLEDSAMYFCASRGTGDQPQHFGDGTRLSIL.

This chain connects TRBV7-3 to TRBJ2-5; 9 nucleotides line up with TRBD1. V dropped 5 bases and J dropped 7; count of bases not matched to a gene: 5. CDR1 and CDR2 (germline): SGHTA, FQGTGA. The CDR3 totals 13 residues. In nucleotides, the CDR3 is TGTGCCAGCAGCCCCGGACAGGGGCGGACCCAGTACTTC. It codes for CASSPGQGRTQYF.

The chain combines TRBV19 with TRBJ1-1; D unclear. Trimming shortened V by 3 bases and J by 2 bases, and 13 bases separated the two germline ends. Looked up from germline, CDR1 is LNHDA and CDR2 is SQIVND (reference sequence). CDR3 length equals 15 residues. Here the CDR3 reads CASSIMPGYNTEAFF. In DNA form, the CDR3 reads TGTGCCAGTAGTATTATGCCAGGCTATAACACTGAAGCTTTCTTT.